This TCR beta chain is from a study of CD8+CD57+ T cells in acquired aplastic anemia. Study as a whole: Each DNA sample taken from sorted CD4+ and CD8+ cells came to 3 to 3.5 ug on average. Study-wide findings and caveats: The study identified roughly 29 CD8+ CDR3 sequences shared by patients and controls.

Deletions cut 0 bases from V and 5 bases from J, with 7 bases between. CDR1 is LGHDT, CDR2 YNNKEL, per germline (reference sequence). This CDR3 is built from 14 residues. Sequencing was done on patients that had shown CD8+CD57+ cell expansion by flow cytometry. Patients were untreated when blood was sampled. According to the study, genomic DNA was the template for TCR beta VDJ and CDR3 profiling. MiXCR, applied by TCRdb to the reads, yields one record per CDR3 protein. The sample shows 200,000 to 250,000 distinct CDR3 sequences, around 50% of them seen only once. On this clonotype itself: Its antigen is as yet unknown.

The TCR comes from a human donor with aplastic anemia. The chain links TRBV3-1 to TRBJ2-2; no firm D call. The sequenced sample was sorted CD4+, CD8+, or CD8+CD57+ T cells (not recorded which) from PBMCs. The CDR3 protein is CASSQEIGTGELFF. Written as DNA, the CDR3 is TGTGCCAGCAGCCAAGAAATAGGGACCGGGGAGCTGTTTTTT.